The TCR beta chain under discussion was sequenced for a study of radiation and T cells in renal cell carcinoma. TCRdb's table, derived via immunoSEQ multiplex PCR, lists solely in-frame clones and lacks some. Among 100,000 to 150,000 clones listed, more than 75% were seen once. Study-wide results and caveats: Without pretreatment biopsies, baseline tumor clonotype presence was undetermined.

Time point indicated: blood 2 weeks post-SBRT. Treatment reported: 15 Gy SBRT to primary tumor, nephrectomy 4 weeks later. Serial blood draws occurred at baseline and 2 and 4 weeks post-SBRT. This renal cell carcinoma was of the clear cell type. Worth noting for this clone: Its antigen is unidentified.

The CDR3 runs to 15 residues. Germline trimming cut 0 bases from V and 2 bases from J; bases unmatched to any gene: 4. Germline V lookup: CDR1 SGDLS, CDR2 YYNGEE. The source of this sequence is a woman aged 70-85 years with renal cell carcinoma. This material consisted of blood, taken from a patient whose treatment included radiotherapy and nephrectomy. The gene calls are TRBV9 and TRBJ2-7; 8 bases match TRBD2. The CDR3 here is CASSVEAGAPYEQYF. CDR3 sequence (DNA): TGTGCCAGCAGCGTAGAAGCGGGGGCCCCCTACGAGCAGTACTTC.